This T cell receptor (beta chain) was identified in a study of cytomegalovirus exposure and HLA in healthy donors. Study context: HLA-typed donors were the source of approximately 88 million unique TCRs, which an early data release held.

Amplification used 60 Vbeta primers and 13 Jbeta primers. The repertoire was sequenced with immunoSEQ multiplex PCR; TCRdb's copy has only in-frame clones and lacks some. The table lists 220,000 or so clones, 70% to 85% of them singletons. The CDR3 has 14 amino acids. The V and J ends lost 1 base and 3 bases respectively, with 8 bases between them. Germline V gene data show CDR1 as LGHNT and CDR2 as FRNRAP. The V gene is TRBV12-5, the J gene TRBJ2-3; no firm D call. The specimen was PBMCs. The receptor was isolated from a man in his forties or fifties in good health and CMV-seronegative. CDR3 nucleotide sequence: TGTGCTAGTGGTTTGGCCCTGAGGACAGATACGCAGTATTTT. Protein product: CASGLALRTDTQYF.